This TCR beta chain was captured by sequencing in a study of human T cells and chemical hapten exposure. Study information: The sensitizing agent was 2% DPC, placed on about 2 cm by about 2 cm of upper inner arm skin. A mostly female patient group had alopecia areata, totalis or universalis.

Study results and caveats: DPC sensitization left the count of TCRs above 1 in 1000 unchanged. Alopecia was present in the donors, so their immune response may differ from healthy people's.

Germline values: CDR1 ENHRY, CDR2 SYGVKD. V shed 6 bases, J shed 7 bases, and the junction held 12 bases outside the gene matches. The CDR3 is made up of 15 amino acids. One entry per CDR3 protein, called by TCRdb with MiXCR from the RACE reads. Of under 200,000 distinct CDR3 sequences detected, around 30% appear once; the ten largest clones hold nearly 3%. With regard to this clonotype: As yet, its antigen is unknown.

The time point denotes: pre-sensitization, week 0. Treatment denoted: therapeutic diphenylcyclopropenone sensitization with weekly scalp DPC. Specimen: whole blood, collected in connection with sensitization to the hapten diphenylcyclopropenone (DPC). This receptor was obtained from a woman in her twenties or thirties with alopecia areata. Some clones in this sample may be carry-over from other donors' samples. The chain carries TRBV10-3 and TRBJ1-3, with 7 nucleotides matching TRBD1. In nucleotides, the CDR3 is TGTGCCATCAGCGTCGGGGGGGACAGTCGGAACACCATATATTTT. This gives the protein CAISVGGDSRNTIYF.